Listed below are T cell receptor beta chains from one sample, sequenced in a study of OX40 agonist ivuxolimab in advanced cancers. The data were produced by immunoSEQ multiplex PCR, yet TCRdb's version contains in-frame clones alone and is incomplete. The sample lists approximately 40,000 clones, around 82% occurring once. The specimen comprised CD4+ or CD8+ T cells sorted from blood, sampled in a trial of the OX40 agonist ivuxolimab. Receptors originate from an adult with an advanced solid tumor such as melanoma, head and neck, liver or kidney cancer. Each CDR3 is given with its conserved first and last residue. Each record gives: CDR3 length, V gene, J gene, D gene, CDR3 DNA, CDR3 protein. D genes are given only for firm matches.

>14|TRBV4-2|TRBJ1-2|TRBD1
TGTGCCAGCAGACCCGGGACAGGGAACTATGGCTACACCTTC
CASRPGTGNYGYTF
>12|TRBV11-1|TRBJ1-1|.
TGTGCCAGCAGCCCGGTGAACACTGAAGCTTTCTTT
CASSPVNTEAFF
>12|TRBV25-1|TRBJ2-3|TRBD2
TGTGCCACCTCGACTAGCTTCGCTACGCAGTATTTT
CATSTSFATQYF
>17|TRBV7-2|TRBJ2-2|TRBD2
TGTGCCAGCAGCTCGACTAGCGGGACCCGGCTGGCCGGGGAGCTGTTTTTT
CASSSTSGTRLAGELFF
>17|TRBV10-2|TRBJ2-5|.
TGCGCCAGCAGTGAGTTTGGGGGTGGACAACCTGGGGAGACCCAGTACTTC
CASSEFGGGQPGETQYF
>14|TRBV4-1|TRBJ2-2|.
TGCGCCAGCAGCCAAGAGGTGAACACCGGGGAGCTGTTTTTT
CASSQEVNTGELFF
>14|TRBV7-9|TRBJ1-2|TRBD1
TGTGCCAGCAGCTCCTCGACAGGGGTGGCTGGCTACACCTTC
CASSSSTGVAGYTF
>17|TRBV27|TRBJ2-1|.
TGTGCCAGCAGTGATAGCCCGAACCTCGACTCGGGGAATGAGCAGTTCTTC
CASSDSPNLDSGNEQFF
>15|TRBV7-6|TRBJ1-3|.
TGTGCCAGCAGCTTATCCCTGGCAGCAGGAAACACCATATATTTT
CASSLSLAAGNTIYF
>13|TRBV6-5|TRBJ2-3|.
TGTGCCAGCAGCTTGGGGGCCTTAGATACGCAGTATTTT
CASSLGALDTQYF
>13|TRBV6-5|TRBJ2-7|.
TGTGCCAGCAGTCTATCCGAGACCTCCGAGCAGTACTTC
CASSLSETSEQYF